Below, 26 T cell receptor beta chains from the same sample are listed, as sequenced in a study of blood T cell repertoires in COVID-19. The repertoire was sequenced with immunoSEQ multiplex PCR; TCRdb's copy has only in-frame clones and lacks some. This table has about 130,000 clones, approximately 88% appearing once. Sequences were obtained from peripheral blood. The receptors originated from a man aged 50-60 years with acute or convalescent COVID-19.

The chain joins TRBV18 to TRBJ1-1; D gene unclear. This CDR3 spans 13 amino acids. CDR1 is KGHSH and CDR2 is LQKENI in the germline V gene. V lost 0 bases and J 4 bases, leaving 6 bases between the germline ends. CDR3 sequence reads: CASSPPGSTEAFF. DNA of the CDR3: TGTGCCAGCTCACCACCCGGGAGCACTGAAGCTTTCTTT.

The chain combines TRBV2 with TRBJ1-4; no reliable D call. The CDR3 runs 14 residues. Germline lookup yields CDR1 SNHLY and CDR2 FYNNEI. Trimming removed 5 bases from V and 6 bases from J, with 13 bases in between. CDR3 nucleotides: TGTGCCAGCAGTTCGTTATTCGTTGATGAAAAACTGTTTTTT. Protein sequence: CASSSLFVDEKLFF.

This clone was counted only a few times. The chain employs TRBV7-9 and TRBJ1-6, with TRBD1 matching over 7 bases. This CDR3 comprises 15 residues. J was trimmed by 6 bases and V by 5 bases; bases with no gene match: 7. Germline V lookup: CDR1 SEHNR, CDR2 FQNEAQ (reference sequence). The CDR3 nucleotides are TGTGCCAGCAGCCCCTCAGGGGGGATTAATTCACCCCTCCACTTT. This encodes CASSPSGGINSPLHF.

The CDR3 DNA sequence: TGTGCCAGTAGTATAGTGGAGCGTCACTCTGGAAACACCATATATTTT. Residues: CASSIVERHSGNTIYF. V is TRBV19 and J is TRBJ1-3, with unresolved D. CDR3 length: 16 amino acids. The ends were cut back, 1 base at V and 0 bases at J, with 10 bases in the middle. CDR1 is LNHDA and CDR2 is SQIVND in the germline V gene (reference sequence).

V is TRBV5-1 and J is TRBJ1-1, with D unresolved. Germline loops: CDR1 SGHRS, CDR2 YFSETQ. This CDR3 contains 14 residues. Trimming pared 1 base from V and 1 base from J, leaving 8 bases between. The CDR3 coding sequence is TGCGCCAGCAGCTTGCCCGGCGGGAACACTGAAGCTTTCTTT. It codes for CASSLPGGNTEAFF.

V usage is TRBV18 and J usage is TRBJ1-2; the D gene is possibly TRBD1 (5 bases). The V end was cut by 1 base, the J end by 7 bases, with 13 bases between. The CDR3 runs to 14 residues. Per germline, CDR1 KGHSH and CDR2 LQKENI. The CDR3 region has the DNA TGTGCCAGCTCACCACAGTGGCAGGGCGGTGGCTACACCTTC. Encoded protein: CASSPQWQGGGYTF.

The chain joins TRBV14 to TRBJ1-1; 8 bases are shared with TRBD1. V dropped 4 bases and J dropped 3; count of bases not matched to a gene: 4. The germline CDR1 and CDR2 sequences are SGHDN and FVKESK. The CDR3 spans 14 residues. The CDR3 sequence is CASSPGGADTEAFF. CDR3 coding DNA: TGTGCCAGCAGCCCAGGGGGCGCGGACACTGAAGCTTTCTTT. The entire variable domain, with the rest obtained from reference TRBV14 and TRBJ1-1, is as follows: EAGVTQFPSHSVIEKGQTVTLRCDPISGHDNLYWYRRVMGKEIKFLLHFVKESKQDESGMPNNRFLAERTGGTYSTLKVQPAELEDSGVYFCASSPGGADTEAFFGQGTRLTVV.

J is TRBJ2-5 and V is TRBV5-4, with 9 positions matching TRBD2. The V and J ends lost 4 bases and 4 bases, in that order; junction bases with no gene match: 11. Germline V lookup: CDR1 SGHNT, CDR2 YYREEE (reference sequence). This CDR3 comprises 16 residues. CDR3 DNA: TGTGCCAGCAGCGATGGTTTAGCGGGAGTGGGAGAGACCCAGTACTTC. This codes for CASSDGLAGVGETQYF.

The V call is TRBV11-3, the J call TRBJ2-1, with 14 nucleotides matching TRBD2. After removal of 5 bases from V and 10 bases from J, the junction contained 4 bases not matched to a gene. Germline V gene sequence: CDR1 SGHNT, CDR2 YENEEA. This CDR3 has 14 residues. The CDR3 DNA is TGTGCCAGCAGCCCGGGACTAGCGGGAGTGGAGCAGTTCTTC. It specifies CASSPGLAGVEQFF.

This sequence joins TRBV27 and TRBJ2-5; TRBD1 might be the D (6 bases). V lost 4 bases and J 5 bases, leaving 17 bases between the germline ends. This CDR3 region has 15 residues. Germline CDR1 reads MNHEY; CDR2 reads SMNVEV (reference sequence). The CDR3 DNA follows: TGTGCCAGCAGTTCAATGGGGCAGGGGTGGGAGACCCAGTACTTC. This codes for CASSSMGQGWETQYF.

This chain links TRBV10-2 with TRBJ1-5; 7 nucleotides match TRBD1. CDR3 length: 14 amino acids. Looked up from germline, CDR1 is WSHSY and CDR2 is SAAADI. Losses at the gene ends were 10 bases for V and 6 bases for J; bases not matched to a gene: 12. CDR3 amino acids: CATLERQGSQPQHF. For the CDR3, the DNA is TGCGCCACCCTTGAAAGACAGGGCAGTCAGCCCCAGCATTTT.

The chain employs TRBV28 and TRBJ1-1; 8 nucleotides line up with TRBD1. From germline, CDR1 is MDHEN and CDR2 SYDVKM. Losses at the gene ends were 5 bases for V and 5 bases for J; bases not matched to a gene: 7. The CDR3 loop spans 14 amino acids. CDR3 DNA sequence: TGTGCCAGCAGTACAGGGGGGAGGTGGACTGAAGCTTTCTTT. Protein product: CASSTGGRWTEAFF.

The genes are TRBV3-1 (or the pseudogene TRBV3-2) and TRBJ1-6, with D perhaps matching TRBD1 (5 bases). CDR1 LGHDT and CDR2 YNNKEL come from the germline V gene (reference sequence). CDR3 length: 15 amino acids. With 2 bases removed from V and 5 bases from J, the gap between germline ends came to 10 bases. The CDR3: CASSQYPGNNSPLHF. The CDR3, as DNA: TGTGCCAGCAGCCAATATCCAGGGAATAATTCACCCCTCCACTTT.

The chain is built from TRBV5-1 and TRBJ2-2, with 7 bases fitting TRBD1. Germline V gene lookup returns CDR1 SGHRS and CDR2 YFSETQ. CDR3 length: 15 amino acids. Trimming took 5 bases from V and 0 from J; bases not matched to a gene: 4. CDR3: CASREGAANTGELFF. CDR3 bases: TGCGCCAGCAGAGAGGGGGCCGCGAACACCGGGGAGCTGTTTTTT.

The gene calls are TRBV18 and TRBJ2-3, with 11 nucleotides matching TRBD2. CDR3 size: 18 residues. Per the germline V gene, CDR1 is KGHSH and CDR2 is LQKENI. With 3 bases clipped from V and 4 bases from J, the junction kept 12 bases outside the gene matches. CDR3 nucleotide sequence: TGTGCCAGCTCACCGCGCGTAGCGGGGGGGCCTCCGGCAGATACGCAGTATTTT. This sequence encodes CASSPRVAGGPPADTQYF.

The rearrangement links TRBV7-9 to TRBJ2-7, with TRBD1 matching over 8 bases. The CDR3 loop spans 15 amino acids. The germline V gene encodes CDR1 SEHNR and CDR2 FQNEAQ (reference sequence). Trimming at V came to 5 bases and at J to 0 bases, leaving 6 bases not matched to a gene. The CDR3 region has the DNA TGTGCCAGCAGCCCAGGGGGCACCGTCTCCTACGAGCAGTACTTC. Translating it yields CASSPGGTVSYEQYF.

This clone came up a few times. The rearrangement uses TRBV15 and TRBJ1-2, with TRBD1 matching 9 bases. Unmatched junction bases numbered 6, after V lost 4 bases and J lost 6 bases. This CDR3 is 14 amino acids long. Germline assignment: CDR1 LNHNV and CDR2 YYDKDF (reference sequence). CDR3 region: CATSTRRTGDGYTF. The CDR3 DNA is TGTGCCACCAGCACCCGTAGGACAGGGGATGGCTACACCTTC. Complete variable domain (other parts from reference TRBV15 and TRBJ1-2): DAMVIQNPRYQVTQFGKPVTLSCSQTLNHNVMYWYQQKSSQAPKLLFHYYDKDFNNEADTPDNFQSRRPNTSFCFLDIRSPGLGDTAMYLCATSTRRTGDGYTFGSGTRLTVV.

The chain recombines TRBV6-4 with TRBJ2-5; 7 bases are a match to TRBD1. This CDR3 is 15 amino acids long. The V gene end was trimmed by 6 bases and the J gene end by 5 bases; junction bases not matched to a gene: 12. Germline V gene lookup returns CDR1 MRHNA and CDR2 SNTAGT. Written as DNA, the CDR3 is TGTGCCAGCAGGGCGACAGGGTACCCTGGGGAGACCCAGTACTTC. Encoded protein: CASRATGYPGETQYF.

The chain carries TRBV7-9 and TRBJ2-5; the D gene is possibly TRBD2 (5 bases). Germline CDR1 and CDR2: SEHNR and FQNEAQ (reference sequence). The CDR3 contains 15 residues. The germline V and J ends were trimmed by 7 bases and 4 bases, with 19 bases remaining between them. CDR3 protein: CASMNSGIEGETQYF. The CDR3 nucleotides read TGTGCCAGCATGAATTCCGGGATTGAGGGAGAGACCCAGTACTTC.

The chain has TRBV24-1 and TRBJ2-1; the D gene is possibly TRBD1 (8 bases). V was trimmed by 9 bases and J by 4 bases, leaving 18 bases between them. This CDR3 is 15 amino acids long. The germline V gene has CDR1 KGHDR and CDR2 SFDVKD. The CDR3 nucleotides read TGTGCCACCGGTAACACAGGGGGGGGATACAATGAGCAGTTCTTC. Protein: CATGNTGGGYNEQFF.

The chain carries TRBV19 and TRBJ2-2, with D perhaps matching TRBD1 (6 bases). CDR3 size: 16 residues. V lost 2 bases, J lost 4 bases, and 14 bases lay in between. Germline values: CDR1 LNHDA, CDR2 SQIVND (reference sequence). The CDR3, as DNA: TGTGCCAGTAGTATATTAGGGGGTAGTGGCACCGGGGAGCTGTTTTTT. Amino acid sequence: CASSILGGSGTGELFF.

This clone appeared a single time. This chain uses TRBV5-1 with TRBJ2-3; TRBD1 agrees at 11 bases. The CDR3 contains 15 residues. CDR1 SGHRS and CDR2 YFSETQ come from the germline V gene. V shed 4 bases, J shed 3 bases, and the junction held 4 bases outside the gene matches. The DNA for the CDR3 is TGCGCCAGCAGCCGGGGGACAGGGGGAACAGATACGCAGTATTTT. Translated: CASSRGTGGTDTQYF.

The CDR3 sequence: CASSIPTGGNEQFF. CDR3 in DNA: TGCGCCAGCAGCATCCCGACAGGGGGCAATGAGCAGTTCTTC. The rearrangement joins TRBV5-1 to TRBJ2-1, with 9 bases identical to TRBD1. Germline CDR1 SGHRS, CDR2 YFSETQ. The CDR3 sequence is 14 residues long. V gave up 4 bases and J gave up 6 bases; unmatched junction bases: 5.

Points on this clone: Germline and junction disagree at one end, which may indicate a read error. This chain connects TRBV10-3 to TRBJ1-1; TRBD1 might be the D (6 bases). This CDR3 is built from 14 residues. The germline gives CDR1 ENHRY, CDR2 SYGVKD. The chain's CDR3 is CAISESIRDTEVFF. Written as DNA, the CDR3 is TGTGCCATCAGTGAGTCAATCCGGGACACTGAAGTTTTCTTT.

The V and J genes are TRBV10-3 and TRBJ1-1; D may be TRBD1 (6 bases). This CDR3 comprises 16 residues. Trimming took off 2 bases at V and 1 base at J, with 14 bases between the two ends. Germline V gene lookup returns CDR1 ENHRY and CDR2 SYGVKD. The CDR3 DNA is TGTGCCATCAGTGAGAGGACTGGGGGGGCGAACACTGAAGCTTTCTTT. This codes for CAISERTGGANTEAFF.

The V gene is TRBV11-1, the J gene TRBJ1-1; D uncertain. The CDR3 is 15 amino acids. V lost 5 bases, J lost 1 base, and 14 bases lay in between. CDR1 is SGHAT, CDR2 FQDESV, per germline (reference sequence). The DNA of the CDR3 is TGTGCCAGCAGCGCAAACGGGATGCGGAACACTGAAGCTTTCTTT. Translating it yields CASSANGMRNTEAFF.